The 30 T cell receptor beta chains below were found in one sample sequenced in a study of cytomegalovirus exposure and HLA in healthy donors. It was with 60 Vbeta and 13 Jbeta primers that the PCR ran. Generated by immunoSEQ multiplex PCR, the TCRdb table keeps only in-frame clones and is missing some. The sample records 150,000 to 200,000 clones, 78% being singletons. Sequencing was performed on PBMCs. These receptor sequences come from a woman aged 45-60 years in good health and CMV-seropositive.

This clone was recorded only once. The V and J genes are TRBV11-3 and TRBJ2-7, with D perhaps TRBD1 (6 bases). V was cut by 4 bases and J by 7 bases, with 20 bases left in between. The germline gives CDR1 SGHNT, CDR2 YENEEA. This CDR3 spans 15 amino acids. Here the CDR3 DNA reads TGTGCCAGCAGCTCCTCCGGGACACCTTTGAGGGAGCAGTACTTC. Its protein product is CASSSSGTPLREQYF.

Concerning this clone itself: At one end the junction does not follow the germline gene, possibly because of a read error. The chain links TRBV7-9 to TRBJ2-2; TRBD1 agrees at 7 bases. The germline V gene encodes CDR1 SEHNR and CDR2 FQNEAQ (reference sequence). The CDR3 is 15 amino acids. CDR3 bases: TGTTCCAGCAGCCCGGGACAGCGGCTCACCGGGGAGCTGTTTTTT. Translated, it gives CSSSPGQRLTGELFF.

The chain couples TRBV27 to TRBJ2-7, with 8 bases identical to TRBD2. CDR3 length equals 15 residues. With V trimmed by 0 bases and J by 3 bases, 4 bases remained unmatched. CDR1 and CDR2 from the germline V gene are MNHEY and SMNVEV (reference sequence). The CDR3, as DNA: TGTGCCAGCAGTTTATCCCCGGGAGGGGGCTACGAGCAGTACTTC. Translated: CASSLSPGGGYEQYF.

The table lists this clone with a few counts. The chain uses TRBV6-1 and TRBJ2-7; 10 nucleotides agree with TRBD1. Per germline, CDR1 MNHNS and CDR2 SASEGT. The CDR3 length is 15 residues. The V and J ends lost 1 base and 2 bases, in that order; junction bases with no gene match: 2. The CDR3: CASSEGTGGAYEQYF. The CDR3 DNA is TGTGCCAGCAGTGAAGGGACAGGGGGAGCCTACGAGCAGTACTTC.

The V call is TRBV28, the J call TRBJ2-1; D ambiguous. The V end lost 7 bases, the J end lost 9 bases, and 22 bases lay between the germline ends. Germline-derived CDR1 and CDR2 are MDHEN and SYDVKM. This CDR3 region has 15 residues. CDR3 DNA: TGTGCCAGCACCAGACCATTCGACTCCTCGGGTGAGCAGTTCTTC. Amino acids: CASTRPFDSSGEQFF.

CDR3 in amino acids: CAISVPTGHSNQPQHF. The CDR3 nucleotides are TGTGCCATCAGTGTGCCGACAGGCCATAGCAATCAGCCCCAGCATTTT. J is TRBJ1-5 and V is TRBV10-3; D may be TRBD1 (6 bases). Germline V gives CDR1 ENHRY, CDR2 SYGVKD. The CDR3 has 16 amino acids. Trimming took 4 bases from V and 0 from J, leaving 13 bases between them.

The V and J genes are TRBV5-1 and TRBJ2-1, with 9 bases identical to TRBD1. The CDR3 loop spans 15 amino acids. With V trimmed by 2 bases and J by 4 bases, 4 bases remained unmatched. Looked up from germline, CDR1 is SGHRS and CDR2 is YFSETQ. The CDR3 region is CASSLRQGVYNEQFF. The CDR3 bases are TGCGCCAGCAGCTTACGACAGGGGGTGTACAATGAGCAGTTCTTC.

The chain recombines TRBV2 with TRBJ2-6; possibly TRBD2 for D (5 bases). CDR1 and CDR2 from the germline V gene are SNHLY and FYNNEI. Trimming removed 4 bases at V and 4 bases at J, with 14 bases between. The CDR3 is made up of 16 amino acids. This CDR3 is CASSADYKAGANVLTF. For the CDR3, the DNA is TGTGCCAGCAGTGCTGACTACAAGGCGGGGGCCAACGTCCTGACTTTC. Together with reference TRBV2 and TRBJ2-6, the CDR3 gives the full variable domain: EPEVTQTPSHQVTQMGQEVILRCVPISNHLYFYWYRQILGQKVEFLVSFYNNEISEKSEIFDDQFSVERPDGSNFTLKIRSTKLEDSAMYFCASSADYKAGANVLTFGAGSRLTVL.

V is TRBV6-4 and J is TRBJ1-5, with D hard to call. V was clipped by 2 bases and J by 4 bases, with 12 bases between them. This CDR3 is 15 amino acids long. CDR1 and CDR2 (germline): MRHNA, SNTAGT. Written as DNA, the CDR3 is TGTGCCAGCAGTGACGATCCCCACCTAAATCAGCCCCAGCATTTT. It specifies CASSDDPHLNQPQHF.

This clone appeared a single time. This rearrangement joins TRBV29-1 to TRBJ1-1; tentatively, D is TRBD1 (5 bases). This CDR3 has 14 amino acids. Germline CDR1 and CDR2: SQVTM and ANQGSEA. The V end was cut by 5 bases, the J end by 1 base, with 14 bases between. As DNA, the CDR3 is TGCAGCGTTCTGAGTCGACAGTCGAACACTGAAGCTTTCTTT. It specifies CSVLSRQSNTEAFF.

The chain employs TRBV9 and TRBJ1-6; the D is unclear. CDR3 size: 14 residues. Trimming pared 0 bases from V and 6 bases from J, leaving 7 bases between. From germline, CDR1 is SGDLS and CDR2 YYNGEE. The CDR3, as DNA: TGTGCCAGCAGCGTAGAACTGTCTAATTCACCCCTCCACTTT. This codes for CASSVELSNSPLHF.

V gene TRBV5-1 combines with J gene TRBJ2-7; D uncertain. The length of the CDR3 is 13 residues. Per the germline V gene, CDR1 is SGHRS and CDR2 is YFSETQ. Trimming stripped 0 bases from V and 1 base from J, with 5 bases between. CDR3 in amino acids: CASSLVGSYEQYF. In DNA form, the CDR3 reads TGCGCCAGCAGCTTGGTCGGGTCCTACGAGCAGTACTTC.

The V gene is TRBV2, the J gene TRBJ1-5; D is perhaps TRBD1 (6 bases). Trimming shortened V by 3 bases and J by 4 bases, and 10 bases separated the two germline ends. This CDR3 comprises 14 residues. CDR1 and CDR2 (germline): SNHLY, FYNNEI. As DNA, the CDR3 is TGTGCCAGCAGTGAGACAGGACGAAATCAGCCCCAGCATTTT. Encoded protein: CASSETGRNQPQHF.

This sequence joins TRBV11-1 and TRBJ1-4; D not resolved. The CDR3 has 13 residues. Per germline, CDR1 SGHAT and CDR2 FQDESV (reference sequence). Between the trimmed V and J ends, which lost 2 bases and 8 bases, there was a span of 9 bases. The CDR3 DNA reads TGTGCCAGCAGCTTATCAACGGGGGAAAAACTGTTTTTT. This sequence encodes CASSLSTGEKLFF.

The chain recombines TRBV19 with TRBJ2-1; a possible D gene is TRBD1 (5 bases). V shed 6 bases and J shed 2 bases, with 11 bases lying between them. There are 14 residues in the CDR3. Germline lookup yields CDR1 LNHDA and CDR2 SQIVND (reference sequence). The CDR3 nucleotides read TGTGCCAGTAGCCCGACAGCCACCTACAATGAGCAGTTCTTC. It yields the protein CASSPTATYNEQFF.

This clone came up a few times. The chain recombines TRBV5-4 with TRBJ2-7; TRBD1 matches 8 bases. V lost 4 bases and J lost 3; bases outside the gene matches: 6. The germline V gene has CDR1 SGHNT and CDR2 YYREEE (reference sequence). The CDR3 runs to 14 residues. The CDR3 is CASSPGQGLYEQYF. As DNA, the CDR3 is TGTGCCAGCAGCCCCGGACAGGGTCTCTACGAGCAGTACTTC.

The CDR3 DNA follows: TGTGCCAGCAGCTTCTACTCGAGGGATACGCAGTATTTT. Translated, it gives CASSFYSRDTQYF. V is TRBV5-4 and J is TRBJ2-3; D is unresolved. In germline, CDR1 is SGHNT, CDR2 YYREEE (reference sequence). CDR3 length: 13 amino acids. V lost 2 bases and J lost 6, with 10 bases in between.

The chain recombines TRBV5-5 with TRBJ1-2, with TRBD1 identical over 8 bases. V was pared by 4 bases and J by 14 bases, with 13 bases of the junction left unmatched. CDR1 and CDR2 from the germline V gene are SGHKS and YYEKEE (reference sequence). The CDR3 length is 13 residues. The CDR3 DNA is TGTGCCAGCAGCCTCGGACAGGGAAGGACTTGGACCTTC. Translated: CASSLGQGRTWTF.

The rearrangement links TRBV7-9 to TRBJ2-5; 13 nucleotides agree with TRBD2. The CDR3 has 18 residues. The germline gives CDR1 SEHNR, CDR2 FQNEAQ (reference sequence). The V and J ends lost 0 bases and 2 bases, in that order; junction bases with no gene match: 6. The CDR3 region is CASSLATSGGPSQETQYF. DNA for the CDR3: TGTGCCAGCAGCTTAGCGACTAGCGGGGGGCCTTCACAAGAGACCCAGTACTTC.

A single count supports this clone. The V and J genes are TRBV7-9 and TRBJ2-5; 10 bases are shared with TRBD1. Germline CDR1 SEHNR, CDR2 FQNEAQ (reference sequence). Trimming cost V 5 bases and J 5 bases; bases outside gene matches: 11. This CDR3 region has 16 residues. CDR3 sequence reads: CASSPGVTGGGETQYF. DNA of the CDR3: TGTGCCAGCAGCCCGGGGGTGACAGGGGGCGGTGAGACCCAGTACTTC.

Remarks on this clone: It is unclear where the CDR3 begins or ends on the DNA, so no DNA is shown, and the CDR3 is as TCRdb lists it. The V gene is TRBV4-2, the J gene TRBJ1-2; the table calls TRBD1, which could not be checked here. CDR1 LGHNA and CDR2 YNFKEQ come from the germline V gene. With termini counted, the CDR3 has 16 amino acids. The CDR3 protein is CASSQDPVAQGNLGTF.

This sequence joins TRBV5-4 and TRBJ1-1, with 8 bases that match TRBD1. The CDR3 consists of 13 residues. From germline, CDR1 is SGHNT and CDR2 YYREEE (reference sequence). The junction had 7 bases not matched to a gene; V was cut back by 4 bases and J by 8 bases. CDR3 nucleotide sequence: TGTGCCAGCAGCGCCTACAGGGGGGGGGAAGCTTTCTTT. Protein: CASSAYRGGEAFF.

The CDR3 reads CASSQGQGGNQPQHF. For the CDR3, the DNA is TGTGCCAGCAGCCAAGGACAGGGTGGCAATCAGCCCCAGCATTTT. This chain uses TRBV4-2 with TRBJ1-5; 7 nucleotides agree with TRBD1. The CDR3 runs to 15 residues. The trim removed 1 base at V and 2 bases at J, leaving 2 bases unmatched. Germline V gene lookup returns CDR1 LGHNA and CDR2 YNFKEQ.

The rearrangement links TRBV6-6 to TRBJ2-1; 11 nucleotides align to TRBD2. This CDR3 has 16 residues. Germline V gene data show CDR1 as MNHNY and CDR2 as SVGAGI (reference sequence). With 6 bases clipped from V and 6 bases from J, the junction kept 10 bases outside the gene matches. The CDR3 bases are TGTGCCAGCAGCTCCCCGAGTAGCGGGGGGGCCAATGAGCAGTTCTTC. It specifies CASSSPSSGGANEQFF.

In its sample, this clone was seen once. This rearrangement joins TRBV6-4 to TRBJ1-1; the D gene is possibly TRBD1 (6 bases). Trimming stripped 6 bases from V and 3 bases from J, with 11 bases between. Germline CDR1 and CDR2: MRHNA and SNTAGT. The CDR3 loop spans 13 amino acids. The CDR3 coding sequence is TGTGCCAGCAGGGCCGGGACATACACTGAAGCTTTCTTT. Translating it yields CASRAGTYTEAFF.

The J gene is TRBJ1-1, the V gene TRBV6-6; no reliable D call. Trimming took off 1 base at V and 2 bases at J, with 11 bases between the two ends. The CDR3 loop spans 15 amino acids. Germline values: CDR1 MNHNY, CDR2 SVGAGI (reference sequence). The CDR3 nucleotides read TGTGCCAGCAGTTACTTCGGTCGTCGAAACACTGAAGCTTTCTTT. It codes for CASSYFGRRNTEAFF.

The chain joins TRBV18 to TRBJ1-2, with D possibly being TRBD1 (6 bases). The CDR3 is made up of 15 amino acids. Trimming cost V 0 bases and J 4 bases, with 12 bases left between them. The germline V gene encodes CDR1 KGHSH and CDR2 LQKENI. The CDR3 coding sequence is TGTGCCAGCTCACCACCGCGGGGGCCGGGCTATGGCTACACCTTC. It is translated as CASSPPRGPGYGYTF.

This chain joins TRBV6-1 and TRBJ1-3; D might be TRBD1 (5 bases). The V end was cut by 7 bases, the J end by 6 bases, with 13 bases between. The length of the CDR3 is 13 residues. Germline V CDR1 and CDR2: MNHNS, SASEGT. CDR3: CASIREVENTIYF. The DNA of the CDR3 is TGTGCCAGCATCAGGGAGGTGGAAAACACCATATATTTT.

The chain has TRBV6-1 and TRBJ1-5, with D unresolved. CDR1 is MNHNS and CDR2 is SASEGT in the germline V gene. Trimming took off 0 bases at V and 4 bases at J, with 7 bases between the two ends. CDR3 length: 14 residues. CDR3 protein: CASSEAPGNQPQHF. DNA of the CDR3: TGTGCCAGCAGTGAAGCGCCGGGGAATCAGCCCCAGCATTTT.

CDR3 amino acids: CASVRDRGRYEQYF. CDR3 DNA sequence: TGTGCCAGCGTGCGAGACAGGGGGCGCTACGAGCAGTACTTC. V is TRBV2 and J is TRBJ2-7; 10 nucleotides line up with TRBD1. Germline V CDR1 and CDR2: SNHLY, FYNNEI. The CDR3 length is 14 residues. V shed 8 bases, J shed 3 bases, and the junction held 7 bases outside the gene matches.